This paragraph reports one TCR beta chain. This entry is derived from a study of shared clonotypes between healthy human individuals. The CDR3 is 13 residues long. Germline values: CDR1 SGHTA, CDR2 FQGNSA. Trimming pared 0 bases from V and 7 bases from J, leaving 10 bases between. Produced via immunoSEQ multiplex PCR; TCRdb's table is partial and in-frame only. The table includes around 1,900,000 clones, roughly 93% detected once. Naive CD8 cells, CD45RO-negative and positively selected for CCR7, excluded terminally differentiated effector memory CD45RA+ cells. The specimen sequenced was naive CD8+ T cells from PBMCs. The TCR was taken from a man aged 18-30 years in good health. Some clones in this sample may be carry-over from other donors' samples. The chain links TRBV7-2 to TRBJ2-7; no firm D call. CDR3 nucleotide sequence: TGTGCCAGCAGCTTAGCTATCCCGGATGAGCAGTACTTC. The encoded protein is CASSLAIPDEQYF. The full variable domain, in which reference TRBV7-2 and TRBJ2-7 provide the parts outside the CDR3, is GAGVSQSPSNKVTEKGKDVELRCDPISGHTALYWYRQSLGQGLEFLIYFQGNSAPDKSGLPSDRFSAERTGGSVSTLTIQRTQQEDSAVYLCASSLAIPDEQYFGPGTRLTVT.